This is a list of T cell receptor beta chains from one sample in a study of blood T cell repertoires in COVID-19. Profiling relied on immunoSEQ multiplex PCR, and the TCRdb table lists in-frame clones only, not all of them. This repertoire shows roughly 110,000 clones, 84% found once; its top ten account for roughly 4.4%. The sequencing input was peripheral blood. These receptors came from a human donor in a cohort sampled during active COVID-19. CDR3s include the opening cysteine and the closing phenylalanine or tryptophan. The D gene is left open where the match is weak. The listing skips clone size in some rows; elsewhere it reads once, few, many or a size class.

>TRBJ2-1|13|TRBV10-3|.|.
TGTGCCATCAGAGGGGGGGGCCTGAATGAGCAGTTCTTC
CAIRGGGLNEQFF
>TRBJ1-1|15|TRBV6-1|TRBD1|.
TGTGCCAGCAGATCCGGGACAGGGGCTCTAACTGAAGCTTTCTTT
CASRSGTGALTEAFF
>TRBJ1-2|13|TRBV30|.|.
TGTGCCTGGAGGCGGGATGCTAACTATGGCTACACCTTC
CAWRRDANYGYTF
>TRBJ2-2|13|TRBV28|.|.
TGTGCCAGCGTCAGAGGAGGGGCCGGGGAGCTGTTTTTT
CASVRGGAGELFF
>TRBJ1-4|16|TRBV5-1|.|.
TGCGCCAGCAGCTTACAGGGTGTTGCAACTAATGAAAAACTGTTTTTT
CASSLQGVATNEKLFF
>TRBJ2-1|13|TRBV6-6|TRBD2|.
TGTGCCGGCTCGCTGGGGAGGGTGGATGAGCAGTTCTTC
CAGSLGRVDEQFF
>TRBJ2-1|13|TRBV6-5|TRBD2|.
TGTGCCAGCAGGGCTAGCGGGTCCAATGAGCAGTTCTTC
CASRASGSNEQFF
>TRBJ2-1|13|TRBV7-2|TRBD2|few
TGTGCCAGCAGCACCTGGCAGGGACTAGCGAAGTTCTTC
CASSTWQGLAKFF
>TRBJ2-2|13|TRBV15|.|once
TGTGCCACCAGCAGAGCAGGGACCGGGGAGCTGTTTTTT
CATSRAGTGELFF
>TRBJ1-3|15|TRBV6-5|TRBD1|.
TGTGCCAGCAGTCAGGGGGCTAGCTCTGGAAACACCATATATTTT
CASSQGASSGNTIYF
>TRBJ1-6|13|TRBV10-2|TRBD1|once
TGCGCCAGCACGAGACAGGGGAATTCACCCCTCCACTTT
CASTRQGNSPLHF
>TRBJ2-2|13|TRBV30|.|.
TGTGCCTGGTTACGTCTAGCTGGCGGGGAGCTGTTTTTT
CAWLRLAGGELFF
>TRBJ1-1|13|TRBV14|.|once
TGTGCCAGCAGCCAAGGTCTACAGGGCGAAGCTTTCTTT
CASSQGLQGEAFF
>TRBJ1-1|15|TRBV6-4|.|few
TGTGCCAGCAGTGACGAATCTTCGGGGTCCACTGAAGCTTTCTTT
CASSDESSGSTEAFF
>TRBJ2-7|14|TRBV15|TRBD2|.
TGTGCCACCAGCAGAGGGACTAGTCGGAACGAGCAGTACTTC
CATSRGTSRNEQYF